Listed below are T cell receptor beta chains from one sample, sequenced in a study of T cell responses to AZD1222 COVID-19 vaccine. The data were produced by immunoSEQ multiplex PCR, yet TCRdb's version contains in-frame clones alone and is incomplete. The data hold roughly 150,000 clones, with about 88% observed a single time. The starting material was peripheral blood, obtained after recovery from COVID-19. The receptor set was obtained from an adult who had recovered from COVID-19. CDR3s include the opening cysteine and the closing phenylalanine or tryptophan. D genes are given only for firm matches. Expanded clones get a size class; other rows say once, few or many, or leave the size out.

d_call	j_call	v_call	cdr3_length	clone_size	cdr3_nt	cdr3_aa
TRBD2	TRBJ2-1	TRBV5-1	18	-	TGCGCCAGCAGCTTGAGACTAGCTGCCGAATGGCCCTACAATGAGCAGTTCTTC	CASSLRLAAEWPYNEQFF
TRBD2	TRBJ2-7	TRBV9	15	few	TGTGCCAGCAGCGCCGTCCGGGGGGGCGAAGACGAGCAGTACTTC	CASSAVRGGEDEQYF
-	TRBJ1-4	TRBV18	16	once	TGTGCCAGCTCCCGTTTCTCCACGGGACAAAATGAAAAACTGTTTTTT	CASSRFSTGQNEKLFF
TRBD1	TRBJ1-3	TRBV5-4	16	-	TGTGCCAGCAGCTTATACAGGGGGCACATTGAAAACACCATATATTTT	CASSLYRGHIENTIYF
TRBD1	TRBJ1-2	TRBV18	15	-	TGTGCCAGCTCACCGGGGACAGGGGGTCTGGATGGCTACACCTTC	CASSPGTGGLDGYTF
-	TRBJ2-5	TRBV9	14	-	TGTGCCAGCAGCCCGCGGGGTGAGGTGGAGACCCAGTACTTC	CASSPRGEVETQYF
-	TRBJ2-5	TRBV10-3	16	-	TGTGCCATCAGTGAGGGTGGTAGCTCACAGCAAGAGACCCAGTACTTC	CAISEGGSSQQETQYF
-	TRBJ1-2	TRBV7-3	13	-	TGTGCCAGCAGCTTAGCCAGGGGAGAAGGCTACACCTTC	CASSLARGEGYTF
TRBD1	TRBJ1-5	TRBV9	14	-	TGTGCCAGCAGCGTAGGGACAGGGGGACAGCCCCAGCATTTT	CASSVGTGGQPQHF
-	TRBJ2-4	TRBV19	20	-	TGTGCCAGTAGTATAGTAAGAGGGGGAGTGGGGCGGGTAGCCAAAAACATTCAGTACTTC	CASSIVRGGVGRVAKNIQYF
-	TRBJ2-3	TRBV12-3/TRBV12-4	13	-	TGTGCCAGCAGTCCCCCAGGGTCGGATACGCAGTATTTT	CASSPPGSDTQYF
TRBD2	TRBJ2-7	TRBV6-2/TRBV6-3	15	-	TGTGCCAGCAGTGAGCGGGGGGTAAGAGGTTTCGAGCAGTACTTC	CASSERGVRGFEQYF
TRBD1	TRBJ1-4	TRBV4-1	18	-	TGCGCCAGCAGCCAATCGGACAGGGGGCAGATACCTAATGAAAAACTGTTTTTT	CASSQSDRGQIPNEKLFF
-	TRBJ1-5	TRBV24-1	14	-	TGTGCCACCAGTGATCCGGGACGAGATCAGCCCCAGCATTTT	CATSDPGRDQPQHF
TRBD1	TRBJ2-7	TRBV7-8	14	-	TGTGCCAGCAGCTTAGCGGGACAGGTCCACGAGCAGTACTTC	CASSLAGQVHEQYF
-	TRBJ2-5	TRBV5-6	12	-	TGTGCCAGCAGCTTGGATCGAGAGACCCAGTACTTC	CASSLDRETQYF
-	TRBJ2-1	TRBV19	12	-	TGTGCCAGTAGTATGGCCGGGAATGAGCAGTTCTTC	CASSMAGNEQFF
-	TRBJ1-1	TRBV4-2	16	-	TGTGCCAGCAGCCAAGGGCTTTTGCAGTGGAACACTGAAGCTTTCTTT	CASSQGLLQWNTEAFF
TRBD2	TRBJ2-1	TRBV19	14	-	TGTGCCAGTAGTATAGATCTGGGGAGGGCAGAGCAGTTCTTC	CASSIDLGRAEQFF
TRBD1	TRBJ1-2	TRBV7-2	15	-	TGTGCCAGCAGCCGGGGACAGGCAAACCGAAATGGCTACACCTTC	CASSRGQANRNGYTF
TRBD1	TRBJ2-2	TRBV5-1	16	few	TGCGCCAGCAGCTTGGCAGGACAGGGGACCACCGGGGAGCTGTTTTTT	CASSLAGQGTTGELFF
TRBD1	TRBJ1-2	TRBV12-3/TRBV12-4	13	-	TGTGCCAGCAGTTCCAGGGACAGGGCTGGCTACACCTTC	CASSSRDRAGYTF
-	TRBJ2-1	TRBV6-1	15	-	TGTGCCAGCAGTGACGGGTTAGGTACCTACAATGAGCAGTTCTTC	CASSDGLGTYNEQFF
-	TRBJ2-7	TRBV2	15	-	TGTGCCAGCAGTGAGGAGTCCCGACGAGCCTACGAGCAGTACTTC	CASSEESRRAYEQYF
-	TRBJ1-1	TRBV7-2	14	-	TGTGCCAGCAGCTTAGGCCCTGGACAGAGGGAAGCTTTCTTT	CASSLGPGQREAFF
-	TRBJ2-7	TRBV12-3/TRBV12-4	12	-	TGTGCCAGCAGTTCCGGGCGCTACGAGCAGTACTTC	CASSSGRYEQYF
TRBD2	TRBJ2-1	TRBV19	15	-	TGTGCCAGTAGTAGAAGAGCGGGAGGCGGGGATGAGCAGTTCTTC	CASSRRAGGGDEQFF